This T cell receptor (beta chain) stems from a study of T-cell memory formation after mild COVID-19 (dated by TCRdb to the early 2020s). About the study as a whole: TCR sequence clusters from the two donors were found to be largely donor specific. T-cell clones expanding and contracting after mild COVID-19 in a couple of donors were tracked by longitudinal TCRalpha and TCRbeta repertoire sequencing. Two young, previously healthy adult volunteers made up the cohort, one male and one female. Broad study findings and their caveats: SARS-CoV-2 specificity of the second-wave clones peaking on day 37 was not confirmed. Clones contracting from day 15 to 85 had balanced CD4/CD8 phenotypes, while a second wave expanding from day 15 to 37 was biased towards CD4+. Some responding clones were detected in pre-infection memory, suggesting pre-existing cross-reactive memory T cells joined the SARS-CoV-2 response. Only a couple of mild cases were covered in the study, and larger cohorts including severe cases with pre-infection samples were considered necessary. Contracting CD4+ clones were found mainly in CM and EM memory subsets, while CD8+ clones were enriched in EMRA.

As concerns this clonotype: Its antigen specificity is not known. No base quality values were provided; no much bigger clone lies one nucleotide off.

Ficoll-Paque density gradient centrifugation was the method used to isolate PBMCs. Instrument on record: Illumina NovaSeq 6000. cDNA libraries for TCRalpha and TCRbeta were prepared by 5'RACE using constant-segment primers, with sample barcodes and unique molecular identifiers added. Trizol reagent was used to extract RNA from every sample. Amplification of the libraries took two PCR steps, and the second step added a second sample barcode plus Illumina TruSeq adapters. The libraries were sequenced on an Illumina NovaSeq using 2 x 150 bp paired-end reads. The authors' analysis ran thus. With migec v1.2.7, reads were demultiplexed and then collapsed into UMI-guided consensus sequences. Using mixcr v2.1.11, the UMI consensuses were aligned to TRA and TRB V and J templates and assembled into clonotypes. Expanded or contracted clonotypes were those called significant by both edgeR and NoisET, with noise models trained on biological replicates. edgeR calls used a false discovery rate-adjusted p below 0.01 and a log2 fold-change threshold of 1. PCA with hierarchical clustering of max-normalized trajectories of the 1000 most abundant clonotypes was used as exploratory dynamics analysis. Separately sequenced CD4+ and CD8+ repertoires were used to assign the CD4 or CD8 phenotype of responding clones. The raw public reads went through TCRdb reprocessing: fastp at Q25, MiXCR clone calling, in-frame beta chains kept. CDR3 protein duplicates are merged, each entry listing the most common genes and DNA. The V and J calls were not made by the authors but by TCRdb's processing. Here the sample has fewer than 450,000 distinct CDR3 sequences; 24% occur a single time. Together, the top ten hold 8.5% to 10% of the sample.

The germline ends are 14 bases apart after V is trimmed by 3 bases and J by 9 bases. The CDR3 covers 13 residues, taking in both the cysteine and the phenylalanine. Just the 39-base CDR3 DNA is kept, in frame starting at base 1. The germline V gene sets CDR1 to MGHRA and CDR2 to YSYEKL. The sequence is built from TRBV4-1 and TRBJ1-1, with no reliable assignment of the D segment. Sequenced: PBMCs or a T cell subset sorted from them (not recorded which). The sequence was collected from an adult woman who had mild COVID-19 (a few samples of this study predate the infection). The sample titles of this study are shuffled in the database, so cell type and time point are left out; the donor was told from shared clones. In nucleotide form, the sequence is TGCGCCAGCAGCCAGTCGGTTTTGAGACAAGCTTTCTTT. Translation gives CASSQSVLRQAFF.